The T cell receptor beta chain described here comes from a study of blood T cell repertoires in COVID-19. Study as a whole: Sites in the United States, Italy and Spain provided acute and convalescent COVID-19 samples. Sample material is recorded as cDNA or gDNA derived from T cells, B-cell-depleted T cells, or PBMCs.

Trimming took 2 bases from V and 8 from J, leaving 15 bases between them. Germline values: CDR1 MNHEY, CDR2 SVGEGT. The CDR3 totals 14 residues. How the authors handled the data: Amplification of reference gene primers was used by the study to estimate nucleated cell counts. Only in-frame clones appear in the TCRdb table, and some are missing; sequencing was by immunoSEQ multiplex PCR. V, J and clone size reflect that table, while D and trimming were determined from the DNA. This sample has about 270,000 clones; roughly 86% occur once, and the top ten carry around 1.5%. The chain combines TRBV6-2 or TRBV6-3 with TRBJ1-2, with D perhaps matching TRBD1 (6 bases). Source material: peripheral blood. This TCR was recovered from an older woman who had recovered from COVID-19. DNA for the CDR3: TGTGCCAGCAGTTACAGTTGGGGGCAAGGCGGCTACACCTTC. It encodes CASSYSWGQGGYTF.